These 15 T cell receptor beta chains were all obtained from the same sample, sequenced in a study of blood T cell repertoires in COVID-19. Profiling relied on immunoSEQ multiplex PCR, and the TCRdb table lists in-frame clones only, not all of them. The sample has around 300,000 clones; around 86% are singletons. The sequenced sample consisted of PBMCs or T cells enriched from blood (not recorded which). These receptors all stem from a woman aged 40 to 49 who had recovered from COVID-19.

The rearrangement links TRBV5-1 to TRBJ2-5, with 10 nucleotides matching TRBD2. The germline gives CDR1 SGHRS, CDR2 YFSETQ. V trimming: 4 bases; J trimming: 8 bases; junction bases outside the gene matches: 11. The CDR3 extends over 15 amino acids. The DNA for the CDR3 is TGCGCCAGCAGCACCTCTAGCGGGGGCCAAGGAACCCAGTACTTC. Translated: CASSTSSGGQGTQYF.

A single count supports this clone. The V and J genes are TRBV28 and TRBJ1-5; 9 bases are a match to TRBD1. J gave up 6 bases and V 5 bases, and 5 bases lay outside the gene matches. The CDR3 totals 14 residues. The germline CDR1 and CDR2 sequences are MDHEN and SYDVKM. The CDR3 sequence: CASSGGQGSQPQHF. CDR3 nucleotides: TGTGCCAGCAGTGGGGGACAGGGCAGTCAGCCCCAGCATTTT. The complete variable domain, with remaining parts taken from reference TRBV28 and TRBJ1-5, reads DVKVTQSSRYLVKRTGEKVFLECVQDMDHENMFWYRQDPGLGLRLIYFSYDVKMKEKGDIPEGYSVSREKKERFSLILESASTNQTSMYLCASSGGQGSQPQHFGDGTRLSIL.

V usage is TRBV30 and J usage is TRBJ1-5; D gene uncertain. This CDR3 is built from 17 residues. The V gene lost 2 bases and the J gene lost 0 bases, with 17 bases spanning the gap. Germline loops: CDR1 GTSNPN, CDR2 SVGIG (reference sequence). The CDR3 reads CAWSRPDSTGSNQPQHF. CDR3 sequence (DNA): TGTGCCTGGAGTCGGCCGGACTCAACGGGTAGCAATCAGCCCCAGCATTTT.

This clone was observed a handful of times. This rearrangement joins TRBV13 to TRBJ1-2, with 8 bases lining up with TRBD1. V shed 3 bases, J shed 4 bases, and the junction held 1 base outside the gene matches. The CDR3 loop spans 13 amino acids. The germline V gene encodes CDR1 PRHDT and CDR2 FYEKMQ (reference sequence). The CDR3 DNA reads as TGTGCCAGCAGCTTGGACAGGGTCTATGGCTACACCTTC. Its protein product is CASSLDRVYGYTF.

The chain carries TRBV6-5 and TRBJ2-5; tentative D call: TRBD1 (6 bases). CDR1 is MNHEY, CDR2 SVGAGI, per germline. The CDR3 is made up of 13 amino acids. V lost 7 bases to trimming and J lost 1 base, with 10 bases between them. The CDR3 DNA reads as TGTGCCAGCATTTCGGACAGCCAAGAGACCCAGTACTTC. Its translation is CASISDSQETQYF.

This chain links TRBV11-2 with TRBJ2-1, with 7 bases lining up with TRBD1. The CDR3 covers 16 residues. Germline values: CDR1 SGHAT, CDR2 FQNNGV. J was trimmed by 3 bases and V by 4 bases; bases with no gene match: 9. The CDR3 here is CASSSRTGPNYNEQFF. CDR3 nucleotides: TGTGCCAGCAGCTCCCGGACAGGTCCGAACTACAATGAGCAGTTCTTC.

The chain carries TRBV23-1 and TRBJ2-5, with a weak D call TRBD1 (6 bases). TRBV23-1 is designated an ORF whose function remains uncertain. V lost 4 bases, J lost 4 bases, and 19 bases lay in between. CDR3 length equals 16 residues. CDR3 in amino acids: CASSPRRQASRETQYF. The CDR3 DNA follows: TGCGCCAGCAGTCCAAGACGACAGGCTTCGAGAGAGACCCAGTACTTC.

The table lists this clone with a count of one. The chain joins TRBV7-8 to TRBJ2-5; possibly TRBD2 for D (6 bases). Per the germline V gene, CDR1 is SGHVS and CDR2 is FQNEAQ. Trimming took 5 bases from V and 1 from J, leaving 14 bases between them. This CDR3 is built from 15 residues. The CDR3 here is CASSPMGGLQETQYF. The CDR3, as DNA: TGTGCCAGCAGCCCTATGGGGGGACTCCAAGAGACCCAGTACTTC.

The chain couples TRBV12-3 or TRBV12-4 to TRBJ1-4; D ambiguous. Trimming cost V 0 bases and J 8 bases, with 7 bases left between them. The CDR3 is 13 residues long. The DNA of the CDR3 is TGTGCCAGCAGTTTAGCCGGCGGCGAAAAACTGTTTTTT. This codes for CASSLAGGEKLFF.

The chain employs TRBV5-1 and TRBJ2-7; 9 bases agree with TRBD1. The CDR3 length is 15 residues. Germline CDR1 SGHRS, CDR2 YFSETQ. V lost 4 bases and J lost 6; bases outside the gene matches: 11. The CDR3 DNA follows: TGCGCCAGCAGCCTTTCCGGGACAGGGACGATCGAGCAGTACTTC. Translated, it gives CASSLSGTGTIEQYF.

This chain joins TRBV5-8 and TRBJ1-4; D call uncertain. This CDR3 has 14 amino acids. The germline V gene encodes CDR1 SGHTS and CDR2 YDEGEE. The germline V and J ends were trimmed by 1 base and 3 bases, with 7 bases remaining between them. In nucleotides, the CDR3 is TGTGCCAGCAGCTTGTACGGGTCTAATGAAAAACTGTTTTTT. Its protein is CASSLYGSNEKLFF.

The genes are TRBV29-1 and TRBJ2-1; 10 bases map to TRBD2. Germline values: CDR1 SQVTM, CDR2 ANQGSEA. After removal of 1 base from V and 4 bases from J, the junction contained 10 bases not matched to a gene. The CDR3 has 17 amino acids. CDR3 in amino acids: CSVEGSVAGGIYNEQFF. The CDR3, as DNA: TGCAGCGTTGAAGGTTCGGTAGCGGGAGGAATATACAATGAGCAGTTCTTC.

This chain uses TRBV30 with TRBJ2-5; 8 bases fit TRBD2. CDR1 and CDR2 (germline): GTSNPN, SVGIG (reference sequence). V lost 4 bases, J lost 4 bases, and 14 bases stayed unmatched. The CDR3 is 16 residues long. The CDR3 sequence: CAWTRGLSGSSETQYF. The CDR3 DNA sequence: TGTGCCTGGACTAGGGGACTAAGCGGGAGTTCAGAGACCCAGTACTTC.

The V call is TRBV4-1, the J call TRBJ2-3; TRBD1 agrees at 10 bases. Germline CDR1 and CDR2: MGHRA and YSYEKL. Trimming took 0 bases from V and 4 from J; bases not matched to a gene: 4. This CDR3 comprises 16 residues. CDR3 protein: CASSQEGDRGADTQYF. The DNA for the CDR3 is TGCGCCAGCAGCCAAGAAGGGGACAGGGGAGCAGATACGCAGTATTTT.

This sequence joins TRBV5-1 and TRBJ1-2; 8 bases align to TRBD1. Germline V gene lookup returns CDR1 SGHRS and CDR2 YFSETQ. The CDR3 is made up of 15 amino acids. V lost 6 bases and J lost 7; bases outside the gene matches: 14. The CDR3 sequence is CASTPDRGRAGGYTF. The CDR3 bases are TGCGCCAGCACCCCTGACAGGGGTCGGGCGGGTGGCTACACCTTC.